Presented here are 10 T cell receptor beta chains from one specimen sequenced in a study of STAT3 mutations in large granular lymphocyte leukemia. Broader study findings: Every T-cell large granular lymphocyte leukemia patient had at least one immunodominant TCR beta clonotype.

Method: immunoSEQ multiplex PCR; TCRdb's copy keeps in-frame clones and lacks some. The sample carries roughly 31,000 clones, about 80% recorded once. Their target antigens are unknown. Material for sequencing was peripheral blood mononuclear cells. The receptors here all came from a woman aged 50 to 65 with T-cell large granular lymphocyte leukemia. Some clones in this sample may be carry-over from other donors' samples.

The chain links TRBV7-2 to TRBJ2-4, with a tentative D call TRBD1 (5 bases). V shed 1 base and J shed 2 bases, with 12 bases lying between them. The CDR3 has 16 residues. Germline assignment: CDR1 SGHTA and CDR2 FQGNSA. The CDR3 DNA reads TGTGCCAGCAGCTTAGGTAGACAGATACCCAAAAACATTCAGTACTTC. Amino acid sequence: CASSLGRQIPKNIQYF.

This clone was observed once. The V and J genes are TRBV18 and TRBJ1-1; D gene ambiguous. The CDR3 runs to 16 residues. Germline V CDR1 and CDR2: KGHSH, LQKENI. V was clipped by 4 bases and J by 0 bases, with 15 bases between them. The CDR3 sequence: CASSQSMTAMNTEAFF. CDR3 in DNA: TGTGCCAGCTCACAGTCGATGACGGCAATGAACACTGAAGCTTTCTTT.

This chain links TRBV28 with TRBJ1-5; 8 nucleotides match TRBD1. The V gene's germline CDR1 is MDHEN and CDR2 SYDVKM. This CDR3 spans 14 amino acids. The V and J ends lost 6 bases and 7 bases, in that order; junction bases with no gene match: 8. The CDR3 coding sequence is TGTGCCAGCAGCCTGGACAGGGCTGGACAGCCCCAGCATTTT. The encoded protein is CASSLDRAGQPQHF.

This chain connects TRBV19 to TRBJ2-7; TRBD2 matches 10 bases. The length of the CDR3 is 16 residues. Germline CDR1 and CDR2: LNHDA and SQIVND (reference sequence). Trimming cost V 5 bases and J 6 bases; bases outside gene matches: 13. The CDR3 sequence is CASSGEGGTSDSEQYF. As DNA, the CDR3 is TGTGCCAGTAGTGGAGAAGGAGGGACTAGCGACAGCGAGCAGTACTTC.

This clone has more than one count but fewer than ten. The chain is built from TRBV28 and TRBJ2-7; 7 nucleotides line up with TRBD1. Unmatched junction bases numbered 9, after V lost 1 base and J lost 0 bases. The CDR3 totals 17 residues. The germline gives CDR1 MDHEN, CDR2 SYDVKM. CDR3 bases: TGTGCCAGCAGTTTATTGTTAGGGGGCGCGGCCTCCTACGAGCAGTACTTC. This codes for CASSLLLGGAASYEQYF.

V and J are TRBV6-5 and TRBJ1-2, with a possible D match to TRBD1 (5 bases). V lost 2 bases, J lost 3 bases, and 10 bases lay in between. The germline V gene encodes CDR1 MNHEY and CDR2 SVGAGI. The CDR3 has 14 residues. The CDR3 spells CASSYGADHYGYTF. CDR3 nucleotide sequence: TGTGCCAGCAGTTACGGGGCCGACCACTATGGCTACACCTTC.

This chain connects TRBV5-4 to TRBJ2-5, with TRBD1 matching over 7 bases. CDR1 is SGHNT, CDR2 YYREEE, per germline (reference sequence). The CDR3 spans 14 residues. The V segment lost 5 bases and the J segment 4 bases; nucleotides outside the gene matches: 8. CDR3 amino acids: CASSQTGDVETQYF. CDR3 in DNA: TGTGCCAGCAGTCAAACAGGGGATGTAGAGACCCAGTACTTC.

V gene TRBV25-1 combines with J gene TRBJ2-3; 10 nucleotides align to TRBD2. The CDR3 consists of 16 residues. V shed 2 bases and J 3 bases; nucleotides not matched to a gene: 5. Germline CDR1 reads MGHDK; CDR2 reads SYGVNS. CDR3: CASSEPLAGETDTQYF. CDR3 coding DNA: TGTGCCAGCAGTGAACCCCTAGCGGGGGAAACAGATACGCAGTATTTT.

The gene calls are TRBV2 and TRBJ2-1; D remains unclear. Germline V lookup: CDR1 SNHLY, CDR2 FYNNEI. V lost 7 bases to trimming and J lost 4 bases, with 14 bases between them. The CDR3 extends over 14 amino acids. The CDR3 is CASKRNGQYNEQFF. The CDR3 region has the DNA TGTGCCAGCAAAAGGAATGGCCAATACAATGAGCAGTTCTTC.

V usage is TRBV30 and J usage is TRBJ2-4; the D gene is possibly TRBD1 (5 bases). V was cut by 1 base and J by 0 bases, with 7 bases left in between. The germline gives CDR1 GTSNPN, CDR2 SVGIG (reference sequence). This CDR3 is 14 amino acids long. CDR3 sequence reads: CAWSGQLAKNIQYF. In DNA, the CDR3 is TGTGCCTGGAGTGGACAGTTAGCCAAAAACATTCAGTACTTC.